The entry that follows covers one T cell receptor beta chain sequence. Its matching antigen is unknown. At one end, the junction sequence differs from germline, possibly due to a read error. Germline-derived CDR1 and CDR2 are SGHNT and YYREEE (reference sequence). The CDR3 is 13 amino acids. The data originate from a study of shared clonotypes between healthy human individuals. Study-wide results and limits: The authors sampled blood alone, and tissue repertoires likely differ. Relative to clonotypes present in all four donors, those not shared had lower generation probabilities. The rarefaction results pointed to incomplete sorted-subset sequencing despite large depth.

Each subset's genomic DNA was split evenly across several immunoSEQ plates. Here immunoSEQ multiplex PCR was the method, and the copy in TCRdb shows in-frame clones only, minus some. The table has around 2.1 million clones, roughly 95% seen once. The clonotype was recovered from a man between 18 and 35 years old in good health. The rearrangement links TRBV5-4 to TRBJ2-1; 8 nucleotides align to TRBD2. Material: naive CD4+ T cells sorted from blood. Subset described: CD45RA+ positively selected. The CDR3 protein is CASSNAPAGVRVF. The CDR3 nucleotides read TGTGCCAGCAGCAACGCCCCAGCGGGAGTTAGGGTCTTC.